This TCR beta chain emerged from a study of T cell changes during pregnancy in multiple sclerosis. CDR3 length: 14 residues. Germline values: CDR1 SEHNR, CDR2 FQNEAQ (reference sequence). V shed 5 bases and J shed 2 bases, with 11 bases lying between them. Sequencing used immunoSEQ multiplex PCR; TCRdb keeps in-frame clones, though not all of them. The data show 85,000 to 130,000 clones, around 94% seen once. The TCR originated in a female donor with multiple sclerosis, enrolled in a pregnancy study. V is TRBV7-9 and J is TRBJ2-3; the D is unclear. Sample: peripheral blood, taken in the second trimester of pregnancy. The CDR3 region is CASSPRVLTDTQYF. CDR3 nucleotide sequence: TGTGCCAGCAGCCCCCGGGTCCTCACAGATACGCAGTATTTT.